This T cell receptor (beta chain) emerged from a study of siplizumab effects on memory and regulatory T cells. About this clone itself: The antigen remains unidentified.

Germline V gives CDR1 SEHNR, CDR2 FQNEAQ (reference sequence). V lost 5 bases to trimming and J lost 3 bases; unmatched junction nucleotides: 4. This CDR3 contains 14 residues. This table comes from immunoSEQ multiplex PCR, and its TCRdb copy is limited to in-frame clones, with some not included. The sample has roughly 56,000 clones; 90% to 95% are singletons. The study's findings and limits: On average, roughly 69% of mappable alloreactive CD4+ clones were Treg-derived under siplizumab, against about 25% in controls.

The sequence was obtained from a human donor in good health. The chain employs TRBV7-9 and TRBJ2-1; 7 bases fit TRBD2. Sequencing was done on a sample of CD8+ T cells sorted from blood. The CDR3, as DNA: TGTGCCAGCAGCACGGCTAGCGGCTACAATGAGCAGTTCTTC. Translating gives CASSTASGYNEQFF.